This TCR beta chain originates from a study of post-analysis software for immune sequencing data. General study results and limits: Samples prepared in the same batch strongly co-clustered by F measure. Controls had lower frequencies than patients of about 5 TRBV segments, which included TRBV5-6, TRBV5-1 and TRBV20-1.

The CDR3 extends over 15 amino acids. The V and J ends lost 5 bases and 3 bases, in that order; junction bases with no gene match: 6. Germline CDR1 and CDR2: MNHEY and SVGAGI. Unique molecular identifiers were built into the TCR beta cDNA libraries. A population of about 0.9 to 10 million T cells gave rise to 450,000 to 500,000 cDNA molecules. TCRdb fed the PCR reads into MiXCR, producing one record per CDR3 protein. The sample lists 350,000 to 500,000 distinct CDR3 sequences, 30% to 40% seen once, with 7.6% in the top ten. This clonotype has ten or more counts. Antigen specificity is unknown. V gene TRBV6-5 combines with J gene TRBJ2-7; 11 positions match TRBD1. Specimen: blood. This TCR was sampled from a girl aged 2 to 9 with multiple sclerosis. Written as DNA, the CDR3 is TGTGCCAGCAGTCCTACCGGGACAGGGGGCTACGAGCAGTACTTC. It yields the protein CASSPTGTGGYEQYF.